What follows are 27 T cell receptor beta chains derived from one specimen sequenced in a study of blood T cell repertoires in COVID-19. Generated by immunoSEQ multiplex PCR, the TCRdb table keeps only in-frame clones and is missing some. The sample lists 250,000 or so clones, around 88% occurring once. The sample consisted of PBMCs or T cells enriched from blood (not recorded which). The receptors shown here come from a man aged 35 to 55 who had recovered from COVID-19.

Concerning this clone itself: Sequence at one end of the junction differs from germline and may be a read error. CDR3 sequence reads: CASSLDRVDYGYTF. The CDR3 coding sequence is TGTGCCAGTAGTCTAGACAGGGTCGACTATGGCTACACCTTC. The chain carries TRBV19 and TRBJ1-2; 7 bases map to TRBD1. CDR1 and CDR2 from the germline V gene are LNHDA and SQIVND (reference sequence). This CDR3 is 14 amino acids long.

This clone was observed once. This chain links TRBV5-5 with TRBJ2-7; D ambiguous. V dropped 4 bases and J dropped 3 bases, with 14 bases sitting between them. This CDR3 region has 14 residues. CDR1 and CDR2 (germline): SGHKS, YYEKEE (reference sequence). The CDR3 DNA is TGTGCCAGCAGCCCAAGATCCCCCGGCTACGAGCAGTACTTC. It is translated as CASSPRSPGYEQYF.

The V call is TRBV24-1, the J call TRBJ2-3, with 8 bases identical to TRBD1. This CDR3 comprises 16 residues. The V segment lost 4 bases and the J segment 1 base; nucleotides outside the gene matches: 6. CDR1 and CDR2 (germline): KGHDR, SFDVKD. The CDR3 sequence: CATSEAQGARTDTQYF. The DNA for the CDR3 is TGTGCCACCAGTGAGGCGCAGGGGGCGCGCACAGATACGCAGTATTTT.

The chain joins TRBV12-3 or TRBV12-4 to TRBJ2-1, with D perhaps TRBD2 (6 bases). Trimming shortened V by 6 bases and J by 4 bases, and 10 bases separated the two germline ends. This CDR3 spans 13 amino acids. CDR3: CASSRRGYNEQFF. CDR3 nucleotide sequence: TGTGCCAGCAGCCGTCGGGGGTACAATGAGCAGTTCTTC.

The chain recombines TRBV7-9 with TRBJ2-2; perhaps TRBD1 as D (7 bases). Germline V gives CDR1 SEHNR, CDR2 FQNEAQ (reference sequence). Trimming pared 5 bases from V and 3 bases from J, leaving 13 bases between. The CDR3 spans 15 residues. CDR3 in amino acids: CASSPGGIDTGELFF. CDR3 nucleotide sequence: TGTGCCAGCAGCCCAGGGGGGATAGACACCGGGGAGCTGTTTTTT.

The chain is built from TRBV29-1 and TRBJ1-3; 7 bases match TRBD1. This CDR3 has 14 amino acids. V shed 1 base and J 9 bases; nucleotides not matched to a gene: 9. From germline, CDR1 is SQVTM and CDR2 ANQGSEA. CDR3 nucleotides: TGCAGCGTTGAAGGACTAGACAGGGTTGGCACCATATATTTT. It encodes CSVEGLDRVGTIYF.

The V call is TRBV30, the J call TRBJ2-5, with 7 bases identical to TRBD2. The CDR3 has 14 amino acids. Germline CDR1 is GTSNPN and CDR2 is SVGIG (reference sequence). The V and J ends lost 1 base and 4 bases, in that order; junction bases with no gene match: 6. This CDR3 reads CAWSELALGETQYF. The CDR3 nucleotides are TGTGCCTGGAGTGAACTAGCGCTAGGAGAGACCCAGTACTTC.

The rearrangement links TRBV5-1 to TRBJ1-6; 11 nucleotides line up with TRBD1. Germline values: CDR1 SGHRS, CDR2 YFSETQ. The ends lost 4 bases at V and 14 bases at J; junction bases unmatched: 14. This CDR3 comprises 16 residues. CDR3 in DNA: TGCGCCAGCAGCCTTCCCGGGACAGGGGGGGAGATGTCCCTCCACTTT. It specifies CASSLPGTGGEMSLHF.

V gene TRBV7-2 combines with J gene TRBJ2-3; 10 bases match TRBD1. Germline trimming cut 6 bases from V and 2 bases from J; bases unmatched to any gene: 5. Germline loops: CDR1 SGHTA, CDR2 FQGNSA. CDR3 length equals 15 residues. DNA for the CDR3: TGTGCCAGCAGTCGGGACAGGGGATTCACAGATACGCAGTATTTT. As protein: CASSRDRGFTDTQYF.

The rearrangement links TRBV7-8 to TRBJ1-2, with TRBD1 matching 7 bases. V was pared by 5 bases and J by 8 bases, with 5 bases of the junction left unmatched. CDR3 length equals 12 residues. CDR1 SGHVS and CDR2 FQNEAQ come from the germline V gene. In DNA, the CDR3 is TGTGCCAGCAGCCGCGACAGGGTGGGCTACACCTTC. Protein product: CASSRDRVGYTF.

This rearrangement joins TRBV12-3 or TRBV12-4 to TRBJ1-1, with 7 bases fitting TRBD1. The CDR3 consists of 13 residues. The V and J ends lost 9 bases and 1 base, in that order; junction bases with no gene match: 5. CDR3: CASEWTGNTEAFF. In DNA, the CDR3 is TGTGCCAGTGAATGGACAGGGAACACTGAAGCTTTCTTT.

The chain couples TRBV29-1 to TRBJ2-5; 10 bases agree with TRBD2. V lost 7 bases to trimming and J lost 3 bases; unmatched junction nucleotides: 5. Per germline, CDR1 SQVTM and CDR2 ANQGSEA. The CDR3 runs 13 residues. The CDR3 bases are TGCAGCGCAGAGCGGGGGGGTGAAGAGACCCAGTACTTC. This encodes CSAERGGEETQYF.

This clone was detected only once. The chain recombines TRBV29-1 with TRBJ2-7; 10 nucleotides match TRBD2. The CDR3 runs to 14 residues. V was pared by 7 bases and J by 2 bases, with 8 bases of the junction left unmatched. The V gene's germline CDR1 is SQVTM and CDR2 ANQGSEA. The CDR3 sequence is CSATRGTSAYEQYF. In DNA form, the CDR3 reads TGCAGCGCCACTAGGGGGACTAGCGCCTACGAGCAGTACTTC.

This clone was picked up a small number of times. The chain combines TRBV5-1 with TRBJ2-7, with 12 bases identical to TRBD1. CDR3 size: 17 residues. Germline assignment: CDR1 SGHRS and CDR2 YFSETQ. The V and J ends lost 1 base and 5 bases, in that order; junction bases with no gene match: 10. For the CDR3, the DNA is TGCGCCAGCAGCTTGAACCGGGACAGGGGGCGGGGTCACGAGCAGTACTTC. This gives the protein CASSLNRDRGRGHEQYF.

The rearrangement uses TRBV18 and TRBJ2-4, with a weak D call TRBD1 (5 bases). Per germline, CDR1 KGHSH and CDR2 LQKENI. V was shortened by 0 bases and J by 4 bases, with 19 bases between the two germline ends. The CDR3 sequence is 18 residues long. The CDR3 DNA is TGTGCCAGCTCACCACCGTTGACAGCCACGAACTCAAAAAACATTCAGTACTTC. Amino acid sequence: CASSPPLTATNSKNIQYF.

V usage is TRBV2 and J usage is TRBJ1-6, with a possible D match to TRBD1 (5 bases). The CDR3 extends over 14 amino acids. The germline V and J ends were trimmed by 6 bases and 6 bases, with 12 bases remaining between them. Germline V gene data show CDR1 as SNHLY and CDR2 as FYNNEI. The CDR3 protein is CASSEGLGNSPLHF. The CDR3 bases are TGTGCCAGCAGCGAGGGACTAGGTAATTCACCCCTCCACTTT.

CDR3 bases: TGTGCCAGCAGCCTGGACAGAGCCTACGAGCAGTACTTC. It codes for CASSLDRAYEQYF. The V call is TRBV5-6, the J call TRBJ2-7; D is possibly TRBD1 (6 bases). Germline values: CDR1 SGHDT, CDR2 YYEEEE. This CDR3 is built from 13 residues. The V and J ends lost 4 bases and 2 bases respectively, with 10 bases between them.

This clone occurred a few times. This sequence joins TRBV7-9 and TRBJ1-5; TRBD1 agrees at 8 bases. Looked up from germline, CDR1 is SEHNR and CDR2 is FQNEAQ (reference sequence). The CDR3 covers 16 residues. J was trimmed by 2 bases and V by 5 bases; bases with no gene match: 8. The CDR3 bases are TGTGCCAGCAGCCCCACAGGGGGGAATGGCAATCAGCCCCAGCATTTT. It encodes CASSPTGGNGNQPQHF.

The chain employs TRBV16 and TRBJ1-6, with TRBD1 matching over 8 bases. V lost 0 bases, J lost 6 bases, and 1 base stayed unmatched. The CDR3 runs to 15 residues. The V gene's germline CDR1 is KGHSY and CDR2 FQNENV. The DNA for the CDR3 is TGTGCCAGCAGCCAATCGGGGACAGGTAATTCACCCCTCCACTTT. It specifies CASSQSGTGNSPLHF.

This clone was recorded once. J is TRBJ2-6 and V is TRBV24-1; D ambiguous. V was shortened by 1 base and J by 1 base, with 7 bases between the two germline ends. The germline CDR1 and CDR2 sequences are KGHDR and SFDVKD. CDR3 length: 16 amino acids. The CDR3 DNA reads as TGTGCCACCAGTGATTTATCGGGTTCTGGGGCCAACGTCCTGACTTTC. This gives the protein CATSDLSGSGANVLTF.

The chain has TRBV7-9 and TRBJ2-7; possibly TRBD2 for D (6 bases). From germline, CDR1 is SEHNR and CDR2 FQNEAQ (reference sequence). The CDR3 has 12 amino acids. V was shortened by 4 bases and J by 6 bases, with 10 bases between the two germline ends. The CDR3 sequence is CASSSRGSEQYF. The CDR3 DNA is TGTGCCAGCAGCTCCCGGGGGAGCGAGCAGTACTTC.

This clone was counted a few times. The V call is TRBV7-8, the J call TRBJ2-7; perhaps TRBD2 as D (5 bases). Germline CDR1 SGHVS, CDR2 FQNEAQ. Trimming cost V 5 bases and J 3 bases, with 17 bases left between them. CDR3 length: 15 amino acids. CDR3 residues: CASSRLAIDDYEQYF. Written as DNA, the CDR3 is TGTGCCAGCAGCCGGCTAGCCATCGACGACTACGAGCAGTACTTC.

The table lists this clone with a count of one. The DNA of the CDR3 is TGTGCCAGTAGATACGGGACATCTGAAGCTTTCTTT. Protein: CASRYGTSEAFF. The rearrangement uses TRBV19 and TRBJ1-1, with D perhaps TRBD1 (6 bases). In germline, CDR1 is LNHDA, CDR2 SQIVND (reference sequence). The CDR3 consists of 12 residues. V dropped 6 bases and J dropped 6 bases, with 11 bases sitting between them.

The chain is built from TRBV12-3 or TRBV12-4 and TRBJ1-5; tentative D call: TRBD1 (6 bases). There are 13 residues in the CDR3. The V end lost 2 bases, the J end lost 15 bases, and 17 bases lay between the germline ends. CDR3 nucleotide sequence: TGTGCCAGCAGTTTACTCGTTCAGGGGCCCGGGCATTTT. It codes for CASSLLVQGPGHF.

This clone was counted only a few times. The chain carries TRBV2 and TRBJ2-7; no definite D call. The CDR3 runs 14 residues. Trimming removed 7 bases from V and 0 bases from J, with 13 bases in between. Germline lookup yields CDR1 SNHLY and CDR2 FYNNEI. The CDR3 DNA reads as TGTGCCAGCACCCCCTCCCTAAGCTCCTACGAGCAGTACTTC. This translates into CASTPSLSSYEQYF. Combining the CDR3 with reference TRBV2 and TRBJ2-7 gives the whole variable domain EPEVTQTPSHQVTQMGQEVILRCVPISNHLYFYWYRQILGQKVEFLVSFYNNEISEKSEIFDDQFSVERPDGSNFTLKIRSTKLEDSAMYFCASTPSLSSYEQYFGPGTRLTVT.

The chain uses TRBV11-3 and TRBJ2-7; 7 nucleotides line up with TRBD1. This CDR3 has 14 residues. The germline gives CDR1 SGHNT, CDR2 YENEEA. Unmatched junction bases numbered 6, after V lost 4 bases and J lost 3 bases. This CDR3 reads CASSSTGQRYEQYF. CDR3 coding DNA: TGTGCCAGCAGCTCGACGGGACAGCGCTACGAGCAGTACTTC.

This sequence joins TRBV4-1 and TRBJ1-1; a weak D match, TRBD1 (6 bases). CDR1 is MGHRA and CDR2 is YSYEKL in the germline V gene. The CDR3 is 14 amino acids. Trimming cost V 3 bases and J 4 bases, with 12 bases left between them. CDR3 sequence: CASSQGDTFTEAFF. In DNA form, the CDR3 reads TGCGCCAGCAGCCAGGGGGACACTTTCACTGAAGCTTTCTTT.